These 2 T cell receptor beta chains share one sample of origin, sequenced in a study of post-analysis software for immune sequencing data. Study findings and constraints: Four or five TRBV segments were more frequent in patients than controls; TRBV5-6, TRBV5-1 and TRBV20-1 belonged to this group.

Antigen specificity for these receptors is unknown. The library was made from cDNA and included unique molecular identifiers. TCRdb re-derived calls from the PCR reads in MiXCR, one entry per CDR3 protein. The data contain hundreds of thousands of distinct CDR3 sequences, 25% to 30% of them seen just once; the ten biggest clones take up roughly 0.57%. Sequenced: blood. The receptors derive from a girl between 10 and 17 years old with multiple sclerosis.

The chain carries TRBV20-1 and TRBJ2-7, with a tentative D call TRBD2 (7 bases). The CDR3 has 15 residues. The germline V gene has CDR1 DFQATT and CDR2 SNEGSKA (reference sequence). The germline V and J ends were trimmed by 1 base and 0 bases, with 13 bases remaining between them. In nucleotides, the CDR3 is TGCAGTGCTAGAGTGGGGGCTAGCGGCTCCTACGAGCAGTACTTC. Amino acid sequence: CSARVGASGSYEQYF.

The rearrangement joins TRBV18 to TRBJ1-5, with 9 nucleotides matching TRBD1. CDR3 length: 18 amino acids. Germline CDR1 is KGHSH and CDR2 is LQKENI. The V gene end was trimmed by 3 bases and the J gene end by 1 base; junction bases not matched to a gene: 10. The CDR3 DNA reads TGTGCCAGCTCACCTCCAGGACAGGGGTCGTGGAGCAATCAGCCCCAGCATTTT. Its translation is CASSPPGQGSWSNQPQHF. The full variable domain, its missing parts supplied by reference TRBV18 and TRBJ1-5, is NAGVMQNPRHLVRRRGQEARLRCSPMKGHSHVYWYRQLPEEGLKFMVYLQKENIIDESGMPKERFSAEFPKEGPSILRIQQVVRGDSAAYFCASSPPGQGSWSNQPQHFGDGTRLSIL.